The rows below give T cell receptor beta chains drawn from one sample of a study of siplizumab effects on memory and regulatory T cells. Profiling relied on immunoSEQ multiplex PCR, and the TCRdb table lists in-frame clones only, not all of them. The data show 90,000 to 110,000 clones, about 93% seen once. The source material was CD4+ T cells sorted from blood. These receptors all come from a human donor in good health. The conserved cysteine and the conserved F or W are not part of the CDR3 here.

v_call	j_call	cdr3_aa
TRBV25-1	TRBJ1-4	ASSEWGQGVEDEKLF
TRBV15	TRBJ2-5	ATSDRDRGSFGETQY
TRBV4-1	TRBJ2-3	ASSQDWGTSADTQY
TRBV19	TRBJ2-3	ASSILRSADTQY
TRBV15	TRBJ2-7	ATSREASGTYEQY
TRBV9	TRBJ1-2	ASSVASAVNYGYT
TRBV5-1	TRBJ2-1	ASSLRAGTSSYNEQF
TRBV5-1	TRBJ2-5	ASSFSGVGKETQY
TRBV5-1	TRBJ2-7	ASSLELGTDEQY
TRBV27	TRBJ1-1	ASSSPSQGRVTEAF
TRBV4-2	TRBJ2-1	ASSPEKTSFSYNEQF
TRBV5-1	TRBJ2-7	ASSTGQSFYEQY
TRBV10-3	TRBJ2-6	AISERGTGHSGANVLT
TRBV10-3	TRBJ2-7	AISSGHEQY
TRBV4-2	TRBJ2-7	ASSQDRQGPYEQY
TRBV11-3	TRBJ2-7	ASSPQGQGGSEQY
TRBV7-9	TRBJ2-5	ASSLKGGKVAQY
TRBV19	TRBJ2-2	ASSILAVDTGELF
TRBV14	TRBJ2-1	ASSLVLAGGRNEQF
TRBV7-3	TRBJ2-7	ASSPGLAREQY
TRBV4-1	TRBJ2-7	ASSRGEGNPYEQY
TRBV7-2	TRBJ2-6	ASSLEEFGANVLT
TRBV5-1	TRBJ2-6	ASSLSQGGFGNVLT
TRBV5-1	TRBJ2-7	ASSSDRYEQY
TRBV19	TRBJ2-3	ASTPRSGEGNTQY
TRBV10-3	TRBJ2-2	ATGANTGELF
TRBV5-1	TRBJ2-5	ASSPLLAGAQETQY
TRBV7-9	TRBJ1-5	ASSRGWGDQPQH
TRBV4-2	TRBJ1-3	ASSQDRGSGNTIY
TRBV7-2	TRBJ2-3	ASSGDFTDTQY
TRBV30	TRBJ2-7	AWSPLKGEQY
TRBV5-1	TRBJ1-2	ASSLALAPNYGYT
TRBV10-3	TRBJ1-1	AISALGEAF
TRBV5-6	TRBJ1-6	ASSRDRGSSYNSPLH
TRBV9	TRBJ2-7	ASSPRGTGDYEQY
TRBV6-6	TRBJ2-7	ASSYSTGPGYEQY
TRBV6-1	TRBJ1-6	ASSEVRQESSYNSPLH
TRBV19	TRBJ2-3	ASSIGGSSTDTQY
TRBV14	TRBJ2-3	ASSQVRSTDTQY
TRBV11-2	TRBJ2-2	ASSFPAGRTGELF